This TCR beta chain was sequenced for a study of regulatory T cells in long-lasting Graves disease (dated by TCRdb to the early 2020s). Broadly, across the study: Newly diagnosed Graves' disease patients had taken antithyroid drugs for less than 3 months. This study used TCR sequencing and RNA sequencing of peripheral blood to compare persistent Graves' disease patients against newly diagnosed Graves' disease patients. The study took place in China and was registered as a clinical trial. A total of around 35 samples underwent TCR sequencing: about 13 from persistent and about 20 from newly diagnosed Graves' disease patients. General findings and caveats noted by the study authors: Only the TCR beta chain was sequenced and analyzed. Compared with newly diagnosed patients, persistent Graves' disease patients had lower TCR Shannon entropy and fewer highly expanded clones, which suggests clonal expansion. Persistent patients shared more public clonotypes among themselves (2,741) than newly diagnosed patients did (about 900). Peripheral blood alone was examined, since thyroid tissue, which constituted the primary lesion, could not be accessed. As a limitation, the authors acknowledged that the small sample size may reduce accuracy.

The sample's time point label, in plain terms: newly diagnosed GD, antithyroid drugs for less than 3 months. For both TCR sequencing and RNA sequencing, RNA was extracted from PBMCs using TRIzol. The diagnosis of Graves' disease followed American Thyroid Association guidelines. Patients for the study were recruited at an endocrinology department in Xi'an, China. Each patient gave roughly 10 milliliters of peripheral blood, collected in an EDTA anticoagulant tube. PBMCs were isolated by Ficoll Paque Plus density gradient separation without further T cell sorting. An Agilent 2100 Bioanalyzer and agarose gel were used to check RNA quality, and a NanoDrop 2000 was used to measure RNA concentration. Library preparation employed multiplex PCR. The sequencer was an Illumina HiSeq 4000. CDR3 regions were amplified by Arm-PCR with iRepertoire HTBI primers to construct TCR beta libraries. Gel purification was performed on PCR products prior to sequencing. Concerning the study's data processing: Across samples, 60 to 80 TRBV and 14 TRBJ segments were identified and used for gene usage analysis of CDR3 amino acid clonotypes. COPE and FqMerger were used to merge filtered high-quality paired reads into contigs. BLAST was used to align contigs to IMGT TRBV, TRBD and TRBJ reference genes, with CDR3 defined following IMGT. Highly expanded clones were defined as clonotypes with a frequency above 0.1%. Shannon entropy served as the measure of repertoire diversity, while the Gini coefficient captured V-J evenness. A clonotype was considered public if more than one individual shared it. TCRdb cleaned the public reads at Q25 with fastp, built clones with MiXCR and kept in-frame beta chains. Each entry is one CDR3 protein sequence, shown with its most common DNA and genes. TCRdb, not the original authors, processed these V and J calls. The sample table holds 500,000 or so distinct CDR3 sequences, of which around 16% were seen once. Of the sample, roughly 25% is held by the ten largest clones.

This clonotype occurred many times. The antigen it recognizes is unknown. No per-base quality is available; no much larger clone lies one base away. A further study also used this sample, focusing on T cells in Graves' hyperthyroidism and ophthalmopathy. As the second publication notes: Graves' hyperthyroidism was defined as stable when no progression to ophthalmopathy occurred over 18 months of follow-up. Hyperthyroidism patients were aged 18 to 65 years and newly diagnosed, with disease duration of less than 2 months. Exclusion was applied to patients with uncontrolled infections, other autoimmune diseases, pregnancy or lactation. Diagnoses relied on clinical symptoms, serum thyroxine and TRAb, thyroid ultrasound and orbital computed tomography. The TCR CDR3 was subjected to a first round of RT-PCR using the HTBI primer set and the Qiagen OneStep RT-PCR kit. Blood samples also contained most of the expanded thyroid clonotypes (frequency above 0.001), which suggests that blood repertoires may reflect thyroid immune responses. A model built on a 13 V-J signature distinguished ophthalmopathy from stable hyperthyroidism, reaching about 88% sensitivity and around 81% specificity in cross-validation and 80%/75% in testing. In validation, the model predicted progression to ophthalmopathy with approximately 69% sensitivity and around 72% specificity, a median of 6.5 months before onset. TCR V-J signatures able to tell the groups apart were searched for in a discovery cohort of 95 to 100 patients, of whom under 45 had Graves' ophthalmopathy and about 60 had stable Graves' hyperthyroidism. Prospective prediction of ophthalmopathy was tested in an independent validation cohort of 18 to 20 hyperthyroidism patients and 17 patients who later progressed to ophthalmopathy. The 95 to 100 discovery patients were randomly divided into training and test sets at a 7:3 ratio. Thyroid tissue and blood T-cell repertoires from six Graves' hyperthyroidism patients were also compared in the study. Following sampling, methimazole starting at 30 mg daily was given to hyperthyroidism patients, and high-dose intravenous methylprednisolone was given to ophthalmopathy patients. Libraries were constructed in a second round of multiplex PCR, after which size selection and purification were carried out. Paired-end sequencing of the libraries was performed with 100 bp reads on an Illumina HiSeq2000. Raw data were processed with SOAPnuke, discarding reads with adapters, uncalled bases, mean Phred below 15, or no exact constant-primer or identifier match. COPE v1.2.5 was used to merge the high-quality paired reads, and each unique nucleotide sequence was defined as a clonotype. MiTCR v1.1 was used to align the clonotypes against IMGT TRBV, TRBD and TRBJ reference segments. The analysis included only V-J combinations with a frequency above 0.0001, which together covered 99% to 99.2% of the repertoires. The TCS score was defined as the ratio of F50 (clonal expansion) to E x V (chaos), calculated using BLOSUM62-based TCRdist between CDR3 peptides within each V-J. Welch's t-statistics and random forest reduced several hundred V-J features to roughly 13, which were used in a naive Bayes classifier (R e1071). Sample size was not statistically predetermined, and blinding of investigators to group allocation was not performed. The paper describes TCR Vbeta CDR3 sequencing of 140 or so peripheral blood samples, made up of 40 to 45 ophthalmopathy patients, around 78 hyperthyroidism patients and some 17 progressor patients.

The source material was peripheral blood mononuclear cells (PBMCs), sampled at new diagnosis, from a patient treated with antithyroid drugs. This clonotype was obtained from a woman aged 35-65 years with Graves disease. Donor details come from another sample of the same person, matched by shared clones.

For the CDR3, the sequence is CASSLQVVQETQYF. The bases read TGTGCCAGCAGCCTACAGGTGGTCCAAGAGACCCAGTACTTC. The chain is made from TRBV3-1 and TRBJ2-5, with TRBD1 perhaps the D gene, on 5 matching bases. V loses 4 bases of germline sequence and J loses 1 base, and the interval between the two ends is 10 bases. CDR1 is given as LGHDT and CDR2 as YNNKEL, both from the germline V gene (reference sequence). Reading from cysteine to phenylalanine, the CDR3 counts 14 amino acids. Just the 42-base CDR3 DNA is kept, in frame starting at base 1.